Listed below are T cell receptor beta chains from one sample, sequenced in a study of T cell changes during pregnancy in multiple sclerosis. Sequenced by immunoSEQ multiplex PCR; TCRdb stores in-frame clones only, minus some. The data show around 35,000 clones, around 90% seen once. This specimen consisted of CD4+ T cells from peripheral blood mononuclear cells, obtained after pregnancy. The receptors were sampled from a female donor with multiple sclerosis, enrolled in a pregnancy study. Each CDR3 is given with its conserved first and last residue. D genes are given only for firm matches. The listing skips clone size in some rows; elsewhere it reads once, few, many or a size class.

D,V,size,J,CDR3,DNA
NA,TRBV29-1,NA,TRBJ2-5,CSVTRSLGETQYF,TGCAGCGTGACTAGGTCCTTGGGGGAGACCCAGTACTTC
TRBD1,TRBV12-5,NA,TRBJ2-7,CASGPTGVNEQYF,TGTGCTAGTGGTCCGACAGGGGTGAACGAGCAGTACTTC
TRBD2,TRBV9,NA,TRBJ2-2,CASRRGGSGELFF,TGTGCCAGCAGACGGGGGGGCTCCGGGGAGCTGTTTTTT
TRBD1,TRBV13,NA,TRBJ1-2,CASSSDRGGGYTF,TGTGCCAGCAGCTCTGACAGGGGAGGGGGCTACACCTTC
NA,TRBV10-3,NA,TRBJ2-1,CAISDSLSYNEQFF,TGTGCCATCAGTGATTCCCTCTCCTACAATGAGCAGTTCTTC
NA,TRBV4-3,NA,TRBJ1-2,CASSQDARPNYGYTF,TGCGCCAGCAGCCAAGATGCCAGGCCTAACTATGGCTACACCTTC
TRBD1,TRBV9,NA,TRBJ2-1,CASSVSPGQGSSSYNEQFF,TGTGCCAGCAGCGTATCTCCGGGACAGGGGTCGAGCTCCTACAATGAGCAGTTCTTC
NA,TRBV30,NA,TRBJ1-5,CAWSGGSGNQPQHF,TGTGCCTGGAGCGGAGGATCTGGGAATCAGCCCCAGCATTTT
TRBD2,TRBV6-4,NA,TRBJ2-1,CASSVAGGRNEQFF,TGTGCCAGCAGTGTGGCGGGGGGAAGGAATGAGCAGTTCTTC
NA,TRBV6-4,NA,TRBJ2-7,CASTRTPVDRLPIYEQYF,TGTGCCAGCACTAGAACCCCCGTGGACAGACTACCAATCTACGAGCAGTACTTC
TRBD1,TRBV15,NA,TRBJ1-4,CAARGQRNEKLFF,TGTGCCGCCCGGGGACAGAGGAATGAAAAACTGTTTTTT
TRBD2,TRBV15,NA,TRBJ2-5,CATSRDKSLAGGYQETQYF,TGTGCCACCAGCAGAGATAAGTCCCTAGCGGGGGGGTACCAAGAGACCCAGTACTTC
TRBD2,TRBV19,NA,TRBJ2-1,CASSPPLRGNEQFF,TGTGCCAGTAGCCCCCCTCTGCGGGGGAATGAGCAGTTCTTC
NA,TRBV19,once,TRBJ1-2,CASSPQGIYGYTF,TGTGCCAGTAGTCCCCAGGGGATCTATGGCTACACCTTC
TRBD1,TRBV6-6,NA,TRBJ2-1,CASSGQGINNEQFF,TGTGCCAGCAGCGGACAGGGGATAAACAATGAGCAGTTCTTC
NA,TRBV10-1,few,TRBJ2-7,CASSPRRGSYEQYF,TGCGCCAGCAGCCCCAGAAGAGGTTCCTACGAGCAGTACTTC
NA,TRBV11-2,NA,TRBJ2-3,CASSLAGSRGDTQYF,TGTGCCAGCAGCTTAGCGGGGAGCCGCGGAGATACGCAGTATTTT
TRBD1,TRBV11-2,once,TRBJ1-2,CASSRVQGAARGYTF,TGTGCCAGCAGCCGCGTCCAGGGGGCGGCCCGAGGCTACACCTTC
NA,TRBV7-2,NA,TRBJ1-6,CASSSINSLNSPLHF,TGTGCCAGCAGCTCCATAAACAGTCTTAATTCACCCCTCCACTTT
TRBD2,TRBV28,NA,TRBJ2-1,CASRPAGLAGGHRMGYNEQFF,TGTGCCAGCAGACCTGCAGGACTAGCGGGAGGCCATCGGATGGGCTACAATGAGCAGTTCTTC
TRBD1,TRBV28,NA,TRBJ2-7,CASSPWGQGSYEQYF,TGTGCCAGCAGCCCATGGGGACAGGGATCATACGAGCAGTACTTC
NA,TRBV29-1,NA,TRBJ1-1,CSVDKRQGLSTFF,TGCAGCGTTGACAAACGGCAGGGATTGTCGACTTTCTTT
NA,TRBV4-1,NA,TRBJ1-5,CASSQESPRVSNQPQHF,TGCGCCAGCAGCCAAGAGAGTCCCAGGGTGAGCAATCAGCCCCAGCATTTT
NA,TRBV7-2,NA,TRBJ1-6,CASSLDRRRSPLHF,TGTGCCAGCAGCTTAGACAGAAGAAGGTCACCCCTCCACTTT
TRBD2,TRBV9,NA,TRBJ2-1,CASSPWGLRLAGRSYNEQFF,TGTGCCAGCAGCCCATGGGGCCTAAGACTAGCGGGGCGGTCCTACAATGAGCAGTTCTTC
TRBD1,TRBV6-5,NA,TRBJ1-5,CASSYSRGRNQPQHF,TGTGCCAGCAGTTACTCAAGGGGGCGAAATCAGCCCCAGCATTTT
NA,TRBV7-2,NA,TRBJ1-2,CASSLDTNYGYTF,TGTGCCAGCAGCTTAGACACTAACTATGGCTACACCTTC
NA,TRBV15,NA,TRBJ2-1,CATSSGGQGTYNEQFF,TGTGCCACCAGCAGCGGGGGGCAGGGGACCTACAATGAGCAGTTCTTC
TRBD1,TRBV28,NA,TRBJ1-1,CASSLDRGQKAEAFF,TGTGCCAGCAGTTTAGACAGGGGACAGAAGGCTGAAGCTTTCTTT
TRBD1,TRBV11-2,NA,TRBJ2-7,CASSLVDRASYEQYF,TGTGCCAGCAGCTTAGTCGACAGGGCCTCCTACGAGCAGTACTTC
NA,TRBV6-6,NA,TRBJ1-2,CASSYGQGSYTF,TGTGCCAGCAGTTACGGTCAGGGGAGCTACACCTTC
NA,TRBV28,NA,TRBJ2-7,CASSFNYEQYF,TGTGCCAGCAGTTTCAACTACGAGCAGTACTTC
TRBD2,TRBV12-5,NA,TRBJ2-5,CASGLGTGTSGEGWETQYF,TGTGCTAGTGGTCTGGGAACCGGGACTAGCGGAGAGGGGTGGGAGACCCAGTACTTC
TRBD1,TRBV30,once,TRBJ1-4,CAWKGQGNEKLFF,TGTGCCTGGAAGGGACAGGGCAATGAAAAACTGTTTTTT
TRBD1,TRBV29-1,NA,TRBJ1-1,CSVSLDRGNTEAFF,TGCAGCGTCTCCCTGGACAGGGGGAACACTGAAGCTTTCTTT
TRBD1,TRBV29-1,NA,TRBJ2-1,CSVGQGGRGEQFF,TGCAGCGTTGGACAGGGGGGTCGGGGTGAGCAGTTCTTC
NA,TRBV11-2,NA,TRBJ2-7,CASSLGLSAYEQYF,TGTGCCAGCAGCTTAGGCCTCAGCGCCTACGAGCAGTACTTC
TRBD1,TRBV13,NA,TRBJ1-2,CASSFRQRLDRAEGYTF,TGTGCCAGCAGCTTCCGGCAACGACTAGACAGGGCTGAGGGCTACACCTTC
NA,TRBV6-5,NA,TRBJ2-7,CASSSHMIYEQYF,TGTGCCAGCAGTTCCCACATGATCTACGAGCAGTACTTC
TRBD2,TRBV7-3,NA,TRBJ2-3,CASSLTRESTDTQYF,TGTGCCAGCAGCTTAACGCGGGAGAGCACAGATACGCAGTATTTT
TRBD2,TRBV27,NA,TRBJ2-1,CASSPRTSGRTYNEQFF,TGTGCCAGCAGTCCCAGGACTAGCGGGAGGACCTACAATGAGCAGTTCTTC
TRBD2,TRBV5-1,NA,TRBJ2-1,CASSPRTSGDEQFF,TGCGCCAGCAGCCCTAGGACTAGCGGAGATGAGCAGTTCTTC
NA,TRBV9,once,TRBJ1-3,CASSAGGSGNTIYF,TGTGCCAGCAGCGCCGGGGGGTCAGGAAACACCATATATTTT